This TCR beta chain was found in a study of blood T cell repertoires in COVID-19. Study in general: T cells, B-cell-depleted T cells, or PBMCs provided the cDNA or gDNA that served as material.

The CDR3 is 13 residues long. Germline V gene lookup returns CDR1 SGHAT and CDR2 FQNNGV. In the source study's methods: For nucleated cells, counts were estimated from reference gene primer amplification. The protocol was immunoSEQ multiplex PCR, while the TCRdb copy is restricted to in-frame clones and leaves out a portion. The DNA was the basis for D and trimming; V, J and clone size are from that table. The data hold some 150,000 clones, with 80% to 90% observed a single time. Of note for this clone: The junction and the germline gene differ at one end; a read error may be behind it.

The specimen was peripheral blood. The chain couples TRBV11-2 to TRBJ2-1; D ambiguous. The clonotype was recovered from a woman aged 40 to 49 with acute or convalescent COVID-19. As DNA, the CDR3 is TGTGCCAGCAGCATAGAGTTCGGTTATGAGCAGTTCTTC. Amino acids: CASSIEFGYEQFF.